This T cell receptor beta chain came from a study of beta chain features in type 1 diabetes (dated by TCRdb to between 2018 and 2020). Context from the whole study: Mean age, gender distribution, total cell number and subset yield did not differ between patients and healthy donors. Whereas all 30 or so donors provided naive and central memory subsets, regulatory and stem cell-like memory subsets were isolated from just 8 patients and roughly 8 healthy donors. The study compared TCRB repertoires of sorted circulating CD4+ T cell subsets between recently diagnosed type 1 diabetes patients and matched healthy donors. Across all samples, 107,917,701 sorted cells were examined, and cell number per subset correlated strongly with RNA yield.

Remarks on this clone: The target of this receptor is not known. The record has no base qualities; no much larger clone is one base away.

The V and J ends are trimmed by 1 base and 6 bases, leaving 12 bases between them. Via the germline V gene, CDR1 is SGHRS and CDR2 YFSETQ. From cysteine to phenylalanine, the CDR3 is 14 amino acids long. Kept here is only the CDR3 DNA, which spans 42 bases and is read in frame from base 1. The research as a whole found: Patients with type 1 diabetes made fewer insertions and deleted more nucleotides at VDJ recombination sites, implying thymic rearrangement abnormalities. Naive, central memory and regulatory TCRB repertoires appeared to be more similar among patients than among healthy donors. Shorter templates might have been favored by PCR, but patient and control samples were amplified and corrected together, so both groups would have been affected equally by any skew. Because cDNA rather than genomic DNA was sequenced, highly expressing activated cells could have been over-represented, although no difference in activation and CD3 levels was found between groups. In all four CD4+ subsets, TCRB CDR3 length was moderately but significantly shorter in type 1 diabetes patients. Only small numbers of individuals were included in the HLA sub-analyses, which left unresolved whether HLA type had any influence on TCRB rearrangement.

The entire isolated RNA was reverse transcribed using the High Capacity cDNA Reverse Transcription Kit, and thus expressed TCRB transcripts were sequenced. Naive, central memory and regulatory T cell samples underwent deep immunoSEQ sequencing, averaging roughly 3.3 million total reads per sample. After sorted cells were lysed in RLT buffer, RNA was extracted with DNase-treated RNeasy Micro or Mini kits, with the choice depending on cell number. Each cell subset was processed separately to prevent cross-contamination, with patient and healthy donor samples processed together. The immunoSEQ multiplex PCR was used to amplify TCRB sequences from cDNA, yielding 87-bp fragments that span the CDR3 region. The amplicons were sequenced using the Illumina HiSeq platform. Per the original workflow: PCR bias was computationally corrected using synthetic template baselines, reads within Hamming distance 2 were collapsed, and singletons that could not be merged were discarded. Reads were aligned against IMGT so that V, D and J genes, CDR3 length and insertions or deletions at six rearrangement sites could be assigned. Within each subset, clonotype counts were normalized to the number of sorted cells before true diversity and Gini coefficients were calculated with the tcR R package. The overlap coefficient, calculated on TCRB nucleotide sequences, was used to quantify repertoire sharing. Here the immuneACCESS table is served through TCRdb, limited to in-frame sequences with V and J called. Missing clones are a known gap in these copies; in checked studies unresolved V genes cover under half, and the rest lacks a known reason. That table is the source of V, J and clone size, and D and trimming were worked out from the DNA. The sample records almost 350,000 clones, 6.5% to 10% of which are singletons. Together, the top ten hold under 0.5% of the sample.

Each donor gave one peripheral blood draw, about 110 mL on average, collected into heparinised tubes. A BD FACSAria II was used to sort naive, central memory, regulatory and stem cell-like memory CD4+ T cells with a panel that included CD45RO, CCR7, CD25, CD127, CD95 and CD27. Every sorted population had a purity above 95%. Right away, PBMCs were isolated by Lymphoprep density gradient centrifugation and were stained directly, with no culture step. So that batch effects would be minimized, each experiment stained and sorted samples in pairs, pairing one healthy donor with one patient. This sequence originates from a woman aged 18-30 years in good health. Sample: central memory CD4+ T cells from blood. The rearranged chain carries TRBV5-1 and TRBJ2-3, with a tentative D gene TRBD1 over 6 matching bases. The nucleotide sequence reads as follows: TGCGCCAGCAGCTTGCAGGGGCTTGGGGATACGCAGTATTTT. It translates to CASSLQGLGDTQYF. The reference TRBV5-1 and TRBJ2-3 proteins fill in what lies around the CDR3, so the full variable domain reads KAGVTQTPRYLIKTRGQQVTLSCSPISGHRSVSWYQQTPGQGLQFLFEYFSETQRNKGNFPGRFSGRQFSNSRSEMNVSTLELGDSALYLCASSLQGLGDTQYFGPGTRLTVL.